This T cell receptor beta chain came from a study of T cell responses to AZD1222 COVID-19 vaccine (dated by TCRdb to the early 2020s). Regarding the study in general: TCR sequencing covered fewer than 250 trial participants: 200 to 210 given two doses of AZD1222 and about 26 given two doses of MenACWY control vaccine. Trial participants were enrolled by age into subgroups of 18-55, 56-69 and 70-plus years, and around 150, 28 and 57 TCR-sequenced participants, respectively, were included in these subgroups. The investigation overall reported the following: Participants were mostly white British, with more females than males. The authors suggested clonal diversity may have been underestimated. In the small 56-69-year group, the increase in depth fell short of significance, most likely because of low power. Spike-specific TCR breadth and depth rose significantly after two AZD1222 doses compared with day 0 and with MenACWY recipients. Reportedly, almost half of the unique spike-specific TCRs recognized epitopes lying outside the regions that are mutated in the B.1.351 and B.1.1.7 variants. Conclusions about previously exposed vaccinees are limited because only a handful of AZD1222 recipients were SARS-CoV-2 seropositive at baseline. Because no day 14 peak-response samples were available, the repertoires could be characterized only after the peak T cell response. Vaccine-associated CD4 TCRs spanned the whole spike protein, with dominant responses in regions 160-218 and 743-854.

The CDR3 regions of human TCRbeta chains were analyzed by immunosequencing. Turning to the authors' computational methods: Repertoire TCRs were matched against a reference library of SARS-CoV-2-specific TCRs generated with the MIRA antigen-specificity platform. Breadth was defined as the fraction of unique TCRs that were SARS-CoV-2-associated. Depth was defined as the fraction of total T cells that were SARS-CoV-2-associated. Using the MIRA data, every spike-specific TCR was mapped to the spike region that the TCR reacted to and assigned to either a CD4 or a CD8 class. Log10-transformed breadth and depth values were compared by one-way ANOVA with Sidak's multiple comparisons tests. Sourced from immuneACCESS, this table was stored by TCRdb with only in-frame sequences that have V and J called. A share of the clones is absent; for the studies checked, an unresolved V gene accounts for under half, and the remainder has no known explanation. V and J calls and clone size follow that table, whereas D and trimming were derived from the DNA. In this sample the table shows 120,000 or so clones, less than 95% of which occur a single time. The biggest ten clones account for 4.4% of the sample.

V is shortened by 6 bases, J by 6 bases, and the region joining them spans 9 bases. CDR3 length: 12 amino acids, cysteine to phenylalanine. Only CDR3 DNA remains: 36 bases, in frame from the first base. CDR1 and CDR2 (LNHDA, SQIVND) derive from the germline V gene (reference sequence). About this clone: Its antigen is currently not known. Per-nucleotide qualities are absent, and no much larger clonotype sits a single base away.

Reading the label with the study, this specimen's time point is: baseline before first vaccination. The treatment or condition label for this specimen denotes: meningococcal conjugate vaccine given as trial control. The vaccinee samples were drawn from two UK trials, COV001 and COV002, one of which was a single-blind randomized controlled phase 2/3 trial testing AZD1222 (ChAdOx1 nCoV-19) in healthy adults. For TCRbeta chain sequencing, PBMC samples were collected from trial participants at day 0 and at day 28 after the second dose. The rearrangement combines TRBV19 with TRBJ2-1; no confident D gene assignment can be made. The sample in question was peripheral blood, obtained on day 0 of MenACWY control vaccination. The TCR originated in an adult in good health. The bases are TGTGCCAGTAGCCGAGCCCCCAATGAGCAGTTCTTC. Its product reads: CASSRAPNEQFF.